Listed below are T cell receptor beta chains from one sample, sequenced in a study of blood T cells in healthy people across ages. Each CDR3 protein is one row after TCRdb ran MiXCR on the 5' RACE reads. The table lists roughly 830,000 distinct CDR3 sequences, 60% to 80% of them singletons. Sequenced material: blood. Receptors were obtained from a man younger than 40 in good health. The CDR3 runs from the conserved cysteine through the conserved F or W. The D gene is left open where the match is weak. Size values are once, few and many counts, or a class for expanded clones, and some rows have none.

-	TRBJ2-5	TRBD1	TRBV20-1	TGCAGTGCTAGGAGGACAGGGGTGCGCAAAGAGACCCAGTACTTC	CSARRTGVRKETQYF
few	TRBJ2-1	-	TRBV4-2	TGTGCCAGCAGCCAAGATCGACCGGGGATCTTCTACAATGAGCAGTTCTTC	CASSQDRPGIFYNEQFF
few	TRBJ2-4	-	TRBV5-5	TGTGCCAGCAGCTTCGGGACTTCCCTGACCAAAAACATTCAGTACTTC	CASSFGTSLTKNIQYF
-	TRBJ2-5	-	TRBV6-2/TRBV6-3	TGTGCCAGTTTCTCTCAAGAGACCCAGTACTTC	CASFSQETQYF
-	TRBJ2-7	TRBD1	TRBV6-5	TGTGCCAGCAGCCGGGGACAGGGGGACCACGAGCAGTACTTC	CASSRGQGDHEQYF
once	TRBJ1-5	-	TRBV6-2/TRBV6-3	TGTGCCAGCAGTTCACGTGGGCCAGCTTATAGCAATCAGCCCCAGCATTTT	CASSSRGPAYSNQPQHF
few	TRBJ2-3	-	TRBV20-1	TGCAGTGCTAGAGTGGCGGGGAGCACAGATACGCAGTATTTT	CSARVAGSTDTQYF
many	TRBJ2-6	TRBD1	TRBV29-1	TGCAGCGTTTCGACAGGGGGGACCTCTGGGGCCAACGTCCTGACTTTC	CSVSTGGTSGANVLTF
-	TRBJ2-7	TRBD2	TRBV9	TGTGCCAGCAGCGTGGGGGGACTAGCGGCTTCCTACGAGCAGTACTTC	CASSVGGLAASYEQYF
-	TRBJ2-5	-	TRBV12-3/TRBV12-4	TGTGCCAGCAGTTTTTTTGCGACCTTTGAGACCCAGTACTTC	CASSFFATFETQYF
-	TRBJ1-2	TRBD1	TRBV5-6	TGTGCCAGCAGCTGGGGACAGGACTATTCTAACTATGGCTACACCTTC	CASSWGQDYSNYGYTF
once	TRBJ2-7	TRBD1	TRBV12-3/TRBV12-4	TGTGCCAGCACCATAGGGGACAGGGCGGACGAGCAGTACTTC	CASTIGDRADEQYF
-	TRBJ2-7	TRBD2	TRBV28	TGTGCCAGCAGTTTACCAGCCGGGACTAGCGGATCCTACGAGCAGTACTTC	CASSLPAGTSGSYEQYF
-	TRBJ2-5	TRBD1	TRBV6-2/TRBV6-3	TGTGCCAGCAAGGCCCACCGGACAGGGTATTCCCAAGAGACCCAGTACTTC	CASKAHRTGYSQETQYF
-	TRBJ2-4	TRBD1	TRBV6-5	TGTGCCAGCAGTTACTTGGGGACAGGGACCAAAAACATTCAGTACTTC	CASSYLGTGTKNIQYF
-	TRBJ2-6	-	TRBV5-5	TGTGCCAGCAGCCAAGGGGATCACTCTGGGGCCAACGTCCTGACTTTC	CASSQGDHSGANVLTF
-	TRBJ2-7	-	TRBV2	TGTGCCAGCAGGGTGAGGACGGGGAACGAGCAGTACTTC	CASRVRTGNEQYF
-	TRBJ2-1	-	TRBV4-3	TGCGCCAGCAGCCAGGTCGGGGCAGGGAATGAGCAGTTCTTC	CASSQVGAGNEQFF
once	TRBJ2-7	-	TRBV7-2	TGTGCCAGCAGCCTTAGCGGATCCTGCGAGCAGTACTTC	CASSLSGSCEQYF
-	TRBJ1-1	-	TRBV12-3/TRBV12-4	TGTGCCAGCAGTTTTAAGGCAGCGAACACTGAAGCTTTCTTT	CASSFKAANTEAFF
few	TRBJ1-2	TRBD1	TRBV10-3	TGTGCCATCAGTGAAGGGGGACAGGGAACCTATGGCTACACCTTC	CAISEGGQGTYGYTF
-	TRBJ2-3	-	TRBV20-1	TGCAGTGCTAGTACGGGAAGGCCCACAGATACGCAGTATTTT	CSASTGRPTDTQYF
-	TRBJ2-5	TRBD2	TRBV7-9	TGTGCCAGCAGCTTAGAGGTAGCGGGGACGAAGACCCAGTACTTC	CASSLEVAGTKTQYF
-	TRBJ2-1	-	TRBV28	TGTGCCAGCAGTCCCCCAGACAGTCAAGAGACCCAGTTCTTC	CASSPPDSQETQFF
-	TRBJ2-7	-	TRBV4-2	TGTGCCAGCAGCCAAGATTGGGGTGAGCAGTACTTC	CASSQDWGEQYF
-	TRBJ1-1	-	TRBV20-1	TGCAGTGCTAGAGATGGGCAGGGCAATGAAGCTTTCTTT	CSARDGQGNEAFF
-	TRBJ2-3	TRBD2	TRBV29-1	TGCAGCGTTGAAACGCGGGGGGTTGGAGATACGCAGTATTTT	CSVETRGVGDTQYF
-	TRBJ2-1	-	TRBV15	TGTGCCACCAGCGTCGAGGGTTTGGAGACCCAGTTCTTC	CATSVEGLETQFF
-	TRBJ2-5	-	TRBV10-3	TGTGCCATCGGGGAAGGCCAAGAGACCCAGTACTTC	CAIGEGQETQYF
few	TRBJ2-7	TRBD1	TRBV6-2/TRBV6-3	TGTGCCAGCAGCAACAGGGGTATTAAGAACGAGCAGTACTTC	CASSNRGIKNEQYF
-	TRBJ1-2	-	TRBV5-8	TGTGCCAGCAGCCTGGGGGTGGCAGTCTATGGCTACACCTTC	CASSLGVAVYGYTF